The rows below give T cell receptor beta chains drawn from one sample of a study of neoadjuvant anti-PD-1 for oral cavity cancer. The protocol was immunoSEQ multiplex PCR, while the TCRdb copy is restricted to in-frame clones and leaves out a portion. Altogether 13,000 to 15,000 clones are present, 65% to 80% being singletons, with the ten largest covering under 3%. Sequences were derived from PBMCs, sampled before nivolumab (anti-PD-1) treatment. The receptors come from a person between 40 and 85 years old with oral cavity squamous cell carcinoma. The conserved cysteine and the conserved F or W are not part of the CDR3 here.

cdr3_aa: SVEGVASGREAEQF
j_call: TRBJ2-1
v_call: TRBV29-1

cdr3_aa: ASSLPRDRGSYEQY
j_call: TRBJ2-7
v_call: TRBV5-1

cdr3_aa: ASSDRGGANSPLH
j_call: TRBJ1-6
v_call: TRBV6-4

cdr3_aa: ASRFGARGGPYNEQF
j_call: TRBJ2-1
v_call: TRBV2

cdr3_aa: ASRGRSGNTIY
j_call: TRBJ1-3
v_call: TRBV2

cdr3_aa: ASKSVGGFDEQF
j_call: TRBJ2-1
v_call: TRBV5-1

cdr3_aa: ASTPGTGGEKLF
j_call: TRBJ1-4
v_call: TRBV2

cdr3_aa: ASGGDGNQPQH
j_call: TRBJ1-5
v_call: TRBV2

cdr3_aa: ASRVQGLNEKLF
j_call: TRBJ1-4
v_call: TRBV2

cdr3_aa: ASSDPGGVTTGELF
j_call: TRBJ2-2
v_call: TRBV2